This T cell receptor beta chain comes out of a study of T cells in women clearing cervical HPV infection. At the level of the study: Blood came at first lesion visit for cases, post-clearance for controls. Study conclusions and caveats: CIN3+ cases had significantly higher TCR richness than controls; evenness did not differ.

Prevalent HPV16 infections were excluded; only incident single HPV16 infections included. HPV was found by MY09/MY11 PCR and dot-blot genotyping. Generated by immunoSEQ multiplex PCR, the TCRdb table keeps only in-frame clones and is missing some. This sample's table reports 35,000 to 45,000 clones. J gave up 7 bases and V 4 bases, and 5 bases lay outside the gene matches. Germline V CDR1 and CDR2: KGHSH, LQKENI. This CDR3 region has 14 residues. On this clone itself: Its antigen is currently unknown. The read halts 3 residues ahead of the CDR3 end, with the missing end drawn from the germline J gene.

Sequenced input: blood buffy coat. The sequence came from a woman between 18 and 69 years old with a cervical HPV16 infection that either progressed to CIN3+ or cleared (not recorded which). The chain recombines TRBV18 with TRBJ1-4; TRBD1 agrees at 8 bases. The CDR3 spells CASSLGTGGEKLFF. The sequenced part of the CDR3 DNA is TGTGCCAGCTCACTCGGGACAGGAGGTGAAAAA.